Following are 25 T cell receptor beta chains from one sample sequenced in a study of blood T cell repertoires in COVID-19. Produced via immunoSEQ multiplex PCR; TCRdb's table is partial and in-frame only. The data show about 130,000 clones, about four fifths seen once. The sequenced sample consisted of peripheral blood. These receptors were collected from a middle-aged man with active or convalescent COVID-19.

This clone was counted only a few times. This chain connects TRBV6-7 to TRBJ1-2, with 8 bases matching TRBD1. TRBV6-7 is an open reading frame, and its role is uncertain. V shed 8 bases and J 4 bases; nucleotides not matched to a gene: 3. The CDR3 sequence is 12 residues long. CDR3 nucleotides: TGTGCCAGCCTGGGGACAGGCTATGGCTACACCTTC. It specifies CASLGTGYGYTF.

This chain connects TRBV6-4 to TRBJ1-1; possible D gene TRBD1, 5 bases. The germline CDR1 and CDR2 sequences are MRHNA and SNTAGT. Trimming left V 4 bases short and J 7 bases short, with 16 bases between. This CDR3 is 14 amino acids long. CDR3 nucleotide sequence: TGTGCCAGCAGTGGCGCGGGACGGCAGGTTGAAGCTTTCTTT. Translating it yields CASSGAGRQVEAFF.

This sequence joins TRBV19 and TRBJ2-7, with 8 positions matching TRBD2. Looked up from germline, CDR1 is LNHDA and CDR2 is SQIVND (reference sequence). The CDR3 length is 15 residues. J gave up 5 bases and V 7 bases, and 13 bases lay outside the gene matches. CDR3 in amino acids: CASNRRGGRRDEQYF. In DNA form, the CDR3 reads TGTGCCAGTAACCGACGGGGGGGCCGGCGGGACGAGCAGTACTTC.

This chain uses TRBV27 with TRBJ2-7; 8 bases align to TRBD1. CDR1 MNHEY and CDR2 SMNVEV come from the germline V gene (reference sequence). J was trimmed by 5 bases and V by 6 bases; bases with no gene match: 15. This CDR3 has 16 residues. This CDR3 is CASRGALGRGQHEQYF. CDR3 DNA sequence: TGTGCCAGCAGAGGGGCTTTGGGCAGGGGGCAACACGAGCAGTACTTC.

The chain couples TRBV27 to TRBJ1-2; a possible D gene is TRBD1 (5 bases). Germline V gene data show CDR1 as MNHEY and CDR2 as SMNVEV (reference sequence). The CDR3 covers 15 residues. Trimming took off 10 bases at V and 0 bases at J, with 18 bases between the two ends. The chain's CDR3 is CATLTIGEANYGYTF. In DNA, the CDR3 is TGTGCCACCCTTACAATAGGGGAAGCTAACTATGGCTACACCTTC.

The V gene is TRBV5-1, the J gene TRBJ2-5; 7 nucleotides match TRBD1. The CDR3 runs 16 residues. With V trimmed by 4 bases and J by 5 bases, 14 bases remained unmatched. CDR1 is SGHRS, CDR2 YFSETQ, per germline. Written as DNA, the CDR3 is TGCGCCAGCAGCGAAGGACAGGTTGGGGGTACGGAGACCCAGTACTTC. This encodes CASSEGQVGGTETQYF.

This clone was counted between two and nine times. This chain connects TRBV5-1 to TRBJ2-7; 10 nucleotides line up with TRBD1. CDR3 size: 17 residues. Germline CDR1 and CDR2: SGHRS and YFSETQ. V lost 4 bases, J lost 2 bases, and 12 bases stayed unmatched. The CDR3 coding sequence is TGCGCCAGCAGCCCCGGGGGCGGGACAGGGGCCCCCTACGAGCAGTACTTC. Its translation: CASSPGGGTGAPYEQYF.

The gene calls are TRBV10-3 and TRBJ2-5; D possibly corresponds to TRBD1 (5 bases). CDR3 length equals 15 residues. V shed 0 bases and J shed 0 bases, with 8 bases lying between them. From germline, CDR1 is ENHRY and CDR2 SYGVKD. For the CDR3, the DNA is TGTGCCATCAGTGAGTCCAGGGAAAACCAAGAGACCCAGTACTTC. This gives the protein CAISESRENQETQYF.

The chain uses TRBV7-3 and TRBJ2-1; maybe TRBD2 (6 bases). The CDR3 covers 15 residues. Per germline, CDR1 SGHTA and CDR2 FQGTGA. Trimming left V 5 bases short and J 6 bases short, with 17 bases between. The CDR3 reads CASSPTGDFSNEQFF. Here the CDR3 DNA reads TGTGCCAGCAGCCCAACCGGGGACTTCTCCAATGAGCAGTTCTTC.

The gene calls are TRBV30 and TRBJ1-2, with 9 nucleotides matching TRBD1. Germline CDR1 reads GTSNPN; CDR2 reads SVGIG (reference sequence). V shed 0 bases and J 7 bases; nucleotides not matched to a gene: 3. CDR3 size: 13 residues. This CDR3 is CAWSVLQGAGYTF. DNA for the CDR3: TGTGCCTGGAGTGTACTACAGGGGGCTGGCTACACCTTC.

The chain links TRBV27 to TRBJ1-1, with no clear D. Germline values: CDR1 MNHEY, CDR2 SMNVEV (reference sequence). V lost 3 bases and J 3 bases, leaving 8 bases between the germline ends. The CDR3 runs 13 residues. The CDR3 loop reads CASSFERDTEAFF. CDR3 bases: TGTGCCAGCAGTTTCGAGAGGGACACTGAAGCTTTCTTT.

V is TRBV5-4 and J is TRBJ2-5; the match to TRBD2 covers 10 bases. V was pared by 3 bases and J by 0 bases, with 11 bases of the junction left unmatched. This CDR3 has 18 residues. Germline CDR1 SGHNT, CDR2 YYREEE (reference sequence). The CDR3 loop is CASSSRRASGGNQETQYF. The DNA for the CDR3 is TGTGCCAGCAGCTCAAGACGGGCTAGCGGGGGAAACCAAGAGACCCAGTACTTC.

DNA for the CDR3: TGTGCCAGCAGTTACGGGACAGACCCCTCCGAGCAGTACTTC. Encoded protein: CASSYGTDPSEQYF. The chain has TRBV6-6 and TRBJ2-7, with 7 nucleotides matching TRBD1. The CDR3 consists of 14 residues. J gave up 6 bases and V 2 bases, and 7 bases lay outside the gene matches. Germline-derived CDR1 and CDR2 are MNHNY and SVGAGI (reference sequence).

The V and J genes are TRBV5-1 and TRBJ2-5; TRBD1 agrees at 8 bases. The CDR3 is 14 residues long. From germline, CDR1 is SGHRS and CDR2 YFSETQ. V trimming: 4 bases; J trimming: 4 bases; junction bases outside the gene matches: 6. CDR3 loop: CASSAGTGGETQYF. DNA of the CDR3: TGCGCCAGCAGCGCCGGGACAGGAGGAGAGACCCAGTACTTC.

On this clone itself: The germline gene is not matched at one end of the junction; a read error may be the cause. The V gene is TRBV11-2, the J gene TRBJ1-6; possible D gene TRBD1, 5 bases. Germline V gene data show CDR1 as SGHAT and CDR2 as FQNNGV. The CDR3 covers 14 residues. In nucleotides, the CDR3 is TGTGCCAGCAGCCTAGAAAGGGGAAATTCACCCCTCCACTTT. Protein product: CASSLERGNSPLHF.

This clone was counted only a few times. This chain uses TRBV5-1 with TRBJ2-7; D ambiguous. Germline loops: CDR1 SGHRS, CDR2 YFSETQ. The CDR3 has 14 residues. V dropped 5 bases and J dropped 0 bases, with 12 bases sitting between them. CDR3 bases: TGCGCCAGCAGAGTCGACTCTAGCTCCTACGAGCAGTACTTC. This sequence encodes CASRVDSSSYEQYF.

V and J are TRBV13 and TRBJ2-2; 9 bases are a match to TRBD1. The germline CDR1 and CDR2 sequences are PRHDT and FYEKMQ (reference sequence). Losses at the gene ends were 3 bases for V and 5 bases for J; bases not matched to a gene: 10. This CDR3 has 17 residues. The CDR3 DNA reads TGTGCCAGCAGCTTGGGGGTTGGACAGGGGAGAACCGGGGAGCTGTTTTTT. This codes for CASSLGVGQGRTGELFF.

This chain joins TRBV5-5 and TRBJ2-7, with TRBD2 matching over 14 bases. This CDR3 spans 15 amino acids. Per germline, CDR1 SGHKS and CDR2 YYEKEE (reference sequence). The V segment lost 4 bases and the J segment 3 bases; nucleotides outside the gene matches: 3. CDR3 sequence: CASSPGLAGGYEQYF. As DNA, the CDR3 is TGTGCCAGCAGCCCTGGACTAGCGGGGGGCTACGAGCAGTACTTC.

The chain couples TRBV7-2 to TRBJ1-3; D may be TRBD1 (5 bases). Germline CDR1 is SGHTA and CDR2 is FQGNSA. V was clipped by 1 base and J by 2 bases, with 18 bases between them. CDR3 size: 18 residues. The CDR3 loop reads CASSLVGVGTATGNTIYF. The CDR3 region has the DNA TGTGCCAGCAGCTTAGTAGGGGTAGGAACGGCGACTGGAAACACCATATATTTT.

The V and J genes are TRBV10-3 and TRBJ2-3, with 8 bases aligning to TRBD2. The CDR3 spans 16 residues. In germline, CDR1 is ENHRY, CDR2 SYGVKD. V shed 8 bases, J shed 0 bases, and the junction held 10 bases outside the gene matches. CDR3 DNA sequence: TGTGCCATCGGTTCCAACCGCGGGGGGAGCACAGATACGCAGTATTTT. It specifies CAIGSNRGGSTDTQYF.

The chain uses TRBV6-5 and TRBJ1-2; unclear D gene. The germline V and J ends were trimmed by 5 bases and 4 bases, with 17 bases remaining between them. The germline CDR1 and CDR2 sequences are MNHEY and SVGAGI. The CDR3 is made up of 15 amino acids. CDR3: CASSPNDGLVYGYTF. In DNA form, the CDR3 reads TGTGCCAGCAGTCCCAACGACGGGTTGGTCTATGGCTACACCTTC.

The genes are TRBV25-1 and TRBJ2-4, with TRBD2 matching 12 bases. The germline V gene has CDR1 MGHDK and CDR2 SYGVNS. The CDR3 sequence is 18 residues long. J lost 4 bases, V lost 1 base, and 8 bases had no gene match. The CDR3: CASSESVTSGGPKNIQYF. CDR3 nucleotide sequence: TGTGCCAGCAGTGAATCCGTGACTAGCGGGGGCCCAAAAAACATTCAGTACTTC.

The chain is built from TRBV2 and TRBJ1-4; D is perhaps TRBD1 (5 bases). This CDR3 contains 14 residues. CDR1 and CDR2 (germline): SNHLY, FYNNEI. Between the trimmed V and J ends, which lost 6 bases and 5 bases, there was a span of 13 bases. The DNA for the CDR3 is TGTGCCAGCAGGGATCGACAGACAAATGAAAAACTGTTTTTT. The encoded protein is CASRDRQTNEKLFF.

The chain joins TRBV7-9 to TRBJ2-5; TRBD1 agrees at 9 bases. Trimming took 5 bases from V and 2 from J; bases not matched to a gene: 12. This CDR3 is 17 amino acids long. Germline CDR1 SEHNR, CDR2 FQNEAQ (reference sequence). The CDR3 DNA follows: TGTGCCAGCAGCCTGAAACAGGGGGCCCTGTGGCAAGAGACCCAGTACTTC. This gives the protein CASSLKQGALWQETQYF.

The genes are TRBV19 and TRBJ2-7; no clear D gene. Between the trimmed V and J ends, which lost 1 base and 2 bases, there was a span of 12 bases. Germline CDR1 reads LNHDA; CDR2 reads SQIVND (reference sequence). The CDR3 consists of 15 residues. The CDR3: CASSIGVQATYEQYF. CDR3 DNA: TGTGCCAGTAGTATAGGCGTGCAGGCTACCTACGAGCAGTACTTC.